This T cell receptor (beta chain) is drawn from a study of blood T cell repertoires in COVID-19. This clone has a single count. CDR3 length equals 15 residues. Trimming removed 2 bases from V and 0 bases from J, with 8 bases in between. From germline, CDR1 is LNHNV and CDR2 YYDKDF (reference sequence). Using immunoSEQ multiplex PCR, the repertoire was profiled, and TCRdb retains in-frame clones only, with some absent. The profile shows 250,000 to 300,000 clones, 88% of them singletons. The chain has TRBV15 and TRBJ1-5; D possibly corresponds to TRBD1 (5 bases). The sample was PBMCs or T cells enriched from blood (not recorded which). The sequence came from a woman in her 30s who had recovered from COVID-19. The chain's CDR3 is CATSRYRNSNQPQHF. The CDR3 bases are TGTGCCACCAGCAGATACAGGAATAGCAATCAGCCCCAGCATTTT.